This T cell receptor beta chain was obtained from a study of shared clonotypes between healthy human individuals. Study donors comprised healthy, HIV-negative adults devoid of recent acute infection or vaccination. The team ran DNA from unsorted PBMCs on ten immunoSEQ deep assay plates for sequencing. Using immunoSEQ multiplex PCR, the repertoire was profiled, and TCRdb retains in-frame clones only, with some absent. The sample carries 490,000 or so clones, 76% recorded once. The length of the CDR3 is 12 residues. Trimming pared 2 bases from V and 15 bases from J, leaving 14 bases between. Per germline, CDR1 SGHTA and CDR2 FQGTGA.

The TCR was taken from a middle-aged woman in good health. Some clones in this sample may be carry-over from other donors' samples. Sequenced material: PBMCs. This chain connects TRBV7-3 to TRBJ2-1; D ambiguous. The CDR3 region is CASSLYLASWFF. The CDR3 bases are TGTGCCAGCAGCTTATACTTGGCTTCATGGTTCTTC.